This TCR beta chain was observed in a study of cytomegalovirus exposure and HLA in healthy donors. With respect to this clone: Antigen specificity is unknown.

Study-wide points: CMV serostatus stood as the only immune exposure information on hand. Fewer N-insertions than the approximately 700-donor mean were reportedly shown by an Asian-associated ancestry cluster in a later analysis.

V was shortened by 7 bases and J by 4 bases, with 20 bases between the two germline ends. Per the germline V gene, CDR1 is MNHNY and CDR2 is SVGAGI (reference sequence). There are 16 residues in the CDR3. Researchers ran the PCR with 60 Vbeta and 13 Jbeta primers. TCRdb keeps only in-frame clones here, not all; method: immunoSEQ multiplex PCR. Among 75,000 to 100,000 clones listed, roughly four fifths were seen once. The chain has TRBV6-6 and TRBJ2-1; tentatively, D is TRBD2 (7 bases). The sample comprised PBMCs. This sequence was found in a man aged 40-55 years in good health and CMV-seropositive. CDR3 residues: CASTNRGALSYNEQFF. The DNA for the CDR3 is TGTGCCAGCACCAATCGGGGGGCACTAAGTTACAATGAGCAGTTCTTC.